The T cell receptor (beta chain) under discussion was sequenced for a study of blood T cell repertoires in COVID-19. Study at large: The United States, Italy and Spain were the sources of the acute and convalescent COVID-19 samples. From T cells, B-cell-depleted T cells, or PBMCs came the material, which was cDNA or gDNA.

Methods used by the authors: Estimates of nucleated cell counts were drawn from the amplification of reference gene primers. The protocol was immunoSEQ multiplex PCR, while the TCRdb copy is restricted to in-frame clones and leaves out a portion. The DNA was the basis for D and trimming; V, J and clone size are from that table. The repertoire consists of 120,000 to 150,000 clones, with 85% to 90% occurring once and the leading ten covering less than 6.5%. Trimming left V 3 bases short and J 5 bases short, with 20 bases between. This CDR3 has 17 amino acids. Germline V gene data show CDR1 as SNHLY and CDR2 as FYNNEI.

Sequenced material: peripheral blood. This chain connects TRBV2 to TRBJ1-3, with a weak D call TRBD1 (5 bases). This receptor was obtained from a human donor in a cohort sampled during active COVID-19. The chain's CDR3 is CASSDLVRTRVRNTIYF. As DNA, the CDR3 is TGTGCCAGCAGTGATCTCGTCCGGACACGGGTGCGAAACACCATATATTTT.